A selection of T cell receptor beta chains follows, all from one sample in a study of radiation and T cells in renal cell carcinoma. Produced via immunoSEQ multiplex PCR; TCRdb's table is partial and in-frame only. Of over 85,000 clones listed, approximately 80% were seen once; the top ten hold approximately 8.6%. The specimen was blood, collected from a patient whose treatment included radiotherapy and nephrectomy. The receptors were sampled from a man between 45 and 60 years old with renal cell carcinoma. Both conserved end residues are part of each CDR3.

v_call cdr3_aa
TRBV7-2 CASSLVGGGSTDTQYF
TRBV5-1 CASSQGHRDTEAFF
TRBV30 CAWNRRDLKWGSEAFF
TRBV18 CASSQSGESGYTF
TRBV28 CASSWGRNEQFF
TRBV2 CAGQGSKETQYF
TRBV5-4 CASSLQGFGTDTQYF
TRBV7-9 CASTPSYYEQYF
TRBV30 CAWSVGPRENTIYF
TRBV15 CATSIPLSQERRSYGYTF
TRBV7-6 CASRQGQGQTGETQYF
TRBV11-2 CASSSNPGDGYEQYF
TRBV5-4 CASSFLRAGELSTEAFF
TRBV6-5 CASSYSVGFSYEQYF
TRBV28 CASSPDRDTDTQYF
TRBV7-4 CASSLVAGQISKDTQYF
TRBV5-4 CASSSPGPRGTDTQYF
TRBV7-2 CASSYRGGNQPQHF
TRBV6-5 CASSQMNTEAFF
TRBV27 CASSLGQGNWDTQYF
TRBV30 CAWSPRGNYGYTF
TRBV6-5 CASSPGLPNEQFF
TRBV6-1 CASCGSFKGYGYTF
TRBV7-2 CASSLGPLAGVSTDTQYF
TRBV19 CASSITSGINTQYF
TRBV14 CASSYQQGIGDTQYF
TRBV2 CASRDGTGGPNTEAFF
TRBV27 CASSLMGQGVELFF
TRBV7-3 CASSLFTGTTEAFF
TRBV7-2 CASSSRQVYEQYF
TRBV4-1 CASSQEKIPGSTDTQYF
TRBV9 CASSVGQAQGGYTF
TRBV19 CASSIASGTQTEKLFF
TRBV4-3 CASSPTFASGANVLTF
TRBV10-1 CASKLLAGGYNEQFF
TRBV28 CASSLGAGGLGYTF
TRBV28 CASRGLSVEEKLFF
TRBV5-6 CASSPFSGRAQYF
TRBV15 CATSNRDGNRPQHF
TRBV2 CASSDAANEQFF
TRBV19 CACSSGSTDTQYF
TRBV11-3 CASSLDGNTEAFF
TRBV19 CASSIPDGSHTGELFF
TRBV7-9 CASSLAPGGGTDTQYF
TRBV7-2 CASSLDRSYEQYF
TRBV7-9 CASSSSGQGYEQYF
TRBV7-9 CASRWTGNNADTQYF
TRBV19 CASSLLTGGTEAFF
TRBV7-3 CASSYGWYNEQFF
TRBV7-8 CASSLPRQGAGIDGANVLTF
TRBV19 CASSIAVGNEQFF
TRBV9 CASSVNPNTGELFF
TRBV7-9 CASNGQGAGEAFF
TRBV27 CASSLTGGGTGTEAFF
TRBV4-1 CASSQFRGETQYF
TRBV5-1 CASSLELAGELFF
TRBV11-2 CASSLVGVVLGNEQFF
TRBV4-3 CASSQDSSYGTGGQNIQYF
TRBV6-5 CASSISGSGYEQYF
TRBV5-4 CASSLAQGALTGELFF